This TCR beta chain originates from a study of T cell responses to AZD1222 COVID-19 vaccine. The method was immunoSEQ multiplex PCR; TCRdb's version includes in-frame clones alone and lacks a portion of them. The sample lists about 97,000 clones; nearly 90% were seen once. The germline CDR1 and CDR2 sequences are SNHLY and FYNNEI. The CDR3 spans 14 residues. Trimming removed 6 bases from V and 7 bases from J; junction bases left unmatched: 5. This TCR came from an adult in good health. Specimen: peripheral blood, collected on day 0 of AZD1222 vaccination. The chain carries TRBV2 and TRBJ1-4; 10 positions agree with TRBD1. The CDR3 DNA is TGTGCCAGCAGGAGACAGGGGGCAACTGAAAAACTGTTTTTT. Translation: CASRRQGATEKLFF.